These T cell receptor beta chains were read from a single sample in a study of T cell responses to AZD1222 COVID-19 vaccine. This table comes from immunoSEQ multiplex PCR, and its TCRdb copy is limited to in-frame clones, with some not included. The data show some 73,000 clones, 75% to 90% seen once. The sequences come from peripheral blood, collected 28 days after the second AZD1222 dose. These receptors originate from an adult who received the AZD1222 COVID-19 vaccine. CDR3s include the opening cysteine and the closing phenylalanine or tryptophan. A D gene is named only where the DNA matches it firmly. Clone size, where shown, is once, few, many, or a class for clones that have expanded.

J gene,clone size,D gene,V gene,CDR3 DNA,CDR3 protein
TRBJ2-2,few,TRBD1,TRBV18,TGTGCCAGCTCACGGACAGGGTACACCGGGGAGCTGTTTTTT,CASSRTGYTGELFF
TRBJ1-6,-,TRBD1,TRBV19,TGTGCCAGTAGTTCCCATAGCCAGGGGGCGCGAAATTCACCCCTCCACTTT,CASSSHSQGARNSPLHF
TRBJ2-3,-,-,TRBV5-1,TGCGCCAGCAGCTTGACCACAGATACGCAGTATTTT,CASSLTTDTQYF
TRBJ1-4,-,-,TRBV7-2,TGTGCCAGCAGTTCAGAAGGGCGGAAGGGGGAAAAACTGTTTTTT,CASSSEGRKGEKLFF
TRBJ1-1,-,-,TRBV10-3,TGTGCCATCAGTGCTTGGGAGGGAGTGGGAAACACTGAAGCTTTCTTT,CAISAWEGVGNTEAFF
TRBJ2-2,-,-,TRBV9,TGTGCCAGCAGCTATAGACCCACCGGGGAGCTGTTTTTT,CASSYRPTGELFF
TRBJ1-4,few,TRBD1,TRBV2,TGTGCCAGCAGTGAAGGGGACAGGGGTCTCCATGAAAAACTGTTTTTT,CASSEGDRGLHEKLFF
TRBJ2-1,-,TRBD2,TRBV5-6,TGTGCCAGCAGCTTATGGCAGACTAGCGGGTGGGGAGGGTTCTTC,CASSLWQTSGWGGFF
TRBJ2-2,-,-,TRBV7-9,TGTGCCAGCAGCCATCAAGGTAGCACCGGGGAGCTGTTTTTT,CASSHQGSTGELFF
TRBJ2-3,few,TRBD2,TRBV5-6,TGTGCCAGCAGCCCAACTAGCGGGGGAGGCGATTTT,CASSPTSGGGDF
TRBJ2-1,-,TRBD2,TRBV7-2,TGTGCCAGCAGCGCGGGGGGAGCGGCCTCCTACAATGAGCAGTTCTTC,CASSAGGAASYNEQFF
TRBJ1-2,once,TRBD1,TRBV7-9,TGTGCCAGCAGCGACAGGGGGGTTGGTTATGGCTACACCTTC,CASSDRGVGYGYTF
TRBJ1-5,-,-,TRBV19,TGTGCCAGTAGTATATTGAGGGTCGGCAATCAGCCCCAGCATTTT,CASSILRVGNQPQHF
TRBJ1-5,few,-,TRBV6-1,TGTGCCAGCAGTGAAGACCTCTCTGGTCAGCCCCAGCATTTT,CASSEDLSGQPQHF
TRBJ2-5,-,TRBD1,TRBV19,TGTGCCACCTCTACGACAGGGCCAGAGACCCAGTACTTC,CATSTTGPETQYF
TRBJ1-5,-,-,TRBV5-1,TGCGCCAGCAGCTTGGGGATCGGGGGAAACAATCAGCCCCAGCATTTT,CASSLGIGGNNQPQHF
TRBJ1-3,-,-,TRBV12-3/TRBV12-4,TGTGCCAGCAGTTCGGGAAACACCATATATTTT,CASSSGNTIYF
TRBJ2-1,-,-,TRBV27,TGTGCCAGCAGCCTTTCCTATGAGCAGTTCTTC,CASSLSYEQFF
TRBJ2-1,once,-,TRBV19,TGTGCCAGTAGTATAGGGCCGGGCAGCTACAATGAGCAGTTCTTC,CASSIGPGSYNEQFF
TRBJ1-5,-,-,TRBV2,TGTGCCAGCAGTGAATGGGGATATGGGAATCAGCCCCAGCATTTT,CASSEWGYGNQPQHF
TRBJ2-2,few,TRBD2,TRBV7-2,TGTGCCAGCAAGGCTAGCGGGAGTGCGAACACCGGGGAGCTGTTTTTT,CASKASGSANTGELFF
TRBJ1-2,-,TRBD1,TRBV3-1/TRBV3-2,TGTGCCAGCAGCCACCCCGTTGTAACTGGGGGACAGTCCTATGGCTACACCTTC,CASSHPVVTGGQSYGYTF
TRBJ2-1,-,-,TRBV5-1,TGCGCCAGCCGGGGGAGAAATGAGCAGTTCTTC,CASRGRNEQFF
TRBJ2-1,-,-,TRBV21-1,-,CASNPLWGQGAYNEQFF
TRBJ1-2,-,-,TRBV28,TGTGCCAGCATTTCACCCCCCGGGGTTAACTATGGCTACACCTTC,CASISPPGVNYGYTF
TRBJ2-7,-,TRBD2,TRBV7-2,TGTGCCAGCACTCAAAGCGGGGGCCTCTCCTACGAGCAGTACTTC,CASTQSGGLSYEQYF
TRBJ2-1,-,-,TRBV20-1,TGCAGTGCTAGTGAGGTTTTAGGGCAGGGGATAAACAATGAGCAGTTCTTC,CSASEVLGQGINNEQFF
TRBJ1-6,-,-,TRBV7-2,TGTGCCAGCAGCTTATGGGACTTGCGGGGCTCCTATAATTCACCCCTCCACTTT,CASSLWDLRGSYNSPLHF
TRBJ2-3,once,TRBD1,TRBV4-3,TGCGCCAGCAGCCAAGATGTCACAGGGGGCGGGTATACGCAGTATTTT,CASSQDVTGGGYTQYF
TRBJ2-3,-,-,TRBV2,TGTGCCAGCGGGGAGTTTGTGTATACGCAGTATTTT,CASGEFVYTQYF
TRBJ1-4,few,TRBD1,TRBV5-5,TGTGCCAGCAGCTTGGCCCGGACAGGGAATGAAAAACTGTTTTTT,CASSLARTGNEKLFF
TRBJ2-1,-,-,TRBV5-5,TGTGCCAGCAGCTTGGCGTCCAGGGGCAACAATGAGCAGTTCTTC,CASSLASRGNNEQFF
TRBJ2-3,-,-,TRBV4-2,TGTGCCAGCAGCCAAGTTGATCTAGGAGGTAATATAGATACGCAGTATTTT,CASSQVDLGGNIDTQYF
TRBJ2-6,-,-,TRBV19,TGTGCCAGTAGTATATTTGGGTCTGGGGCCAACGTCCTGACTTTC,CASSIFGSGANVLTF
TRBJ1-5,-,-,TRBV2,TGTGCCAGCACCCCCGGGGGAGGGTATCAGCCCCAGCATTTT,CASTPGGGYQPQHF
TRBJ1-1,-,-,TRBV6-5,TGTGCCAGCAGTTCACCCGGGACGTCATATACTGAAGCTTTCTTT,CASSSPGTSYTEAFF
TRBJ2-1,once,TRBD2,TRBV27,TGTGCCAGCAGTCTTGATAGCGGGTTATTCTACAATGAGCAGTTCTTC,CASSLDSGLFYNEQFF